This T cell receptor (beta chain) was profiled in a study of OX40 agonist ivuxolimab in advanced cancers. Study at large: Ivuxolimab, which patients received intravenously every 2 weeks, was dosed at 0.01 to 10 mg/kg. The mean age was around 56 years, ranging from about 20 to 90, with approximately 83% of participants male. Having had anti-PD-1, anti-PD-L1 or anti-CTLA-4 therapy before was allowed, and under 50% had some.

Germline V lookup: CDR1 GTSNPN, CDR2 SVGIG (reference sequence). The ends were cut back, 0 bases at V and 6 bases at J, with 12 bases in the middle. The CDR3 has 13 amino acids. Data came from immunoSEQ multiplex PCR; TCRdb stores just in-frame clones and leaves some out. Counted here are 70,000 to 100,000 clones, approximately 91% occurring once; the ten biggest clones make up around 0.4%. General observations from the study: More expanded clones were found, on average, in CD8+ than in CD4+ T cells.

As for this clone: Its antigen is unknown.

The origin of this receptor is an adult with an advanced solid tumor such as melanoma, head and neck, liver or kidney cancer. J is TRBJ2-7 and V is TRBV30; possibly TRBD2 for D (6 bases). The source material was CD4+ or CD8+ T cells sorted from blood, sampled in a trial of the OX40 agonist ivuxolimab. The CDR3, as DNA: TGTGCCTGGAGTGTGGGCCTCGGGAGCGAGCAGTACTTC. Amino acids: CAWSVGLGSEQYF.